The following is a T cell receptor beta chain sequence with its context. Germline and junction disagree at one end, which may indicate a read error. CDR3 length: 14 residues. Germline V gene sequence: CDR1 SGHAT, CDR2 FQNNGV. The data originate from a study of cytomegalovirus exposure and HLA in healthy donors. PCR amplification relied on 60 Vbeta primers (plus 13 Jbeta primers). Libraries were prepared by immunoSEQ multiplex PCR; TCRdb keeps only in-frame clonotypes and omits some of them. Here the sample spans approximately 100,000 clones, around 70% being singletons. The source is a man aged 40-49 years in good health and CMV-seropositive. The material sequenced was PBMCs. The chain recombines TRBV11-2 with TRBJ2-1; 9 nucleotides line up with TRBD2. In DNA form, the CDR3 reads TGTGCCAGCAGTTTAGCGGGAGTAAGCAATGAGCAGTTCTTC. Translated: CASSLAGVSNEQFF.